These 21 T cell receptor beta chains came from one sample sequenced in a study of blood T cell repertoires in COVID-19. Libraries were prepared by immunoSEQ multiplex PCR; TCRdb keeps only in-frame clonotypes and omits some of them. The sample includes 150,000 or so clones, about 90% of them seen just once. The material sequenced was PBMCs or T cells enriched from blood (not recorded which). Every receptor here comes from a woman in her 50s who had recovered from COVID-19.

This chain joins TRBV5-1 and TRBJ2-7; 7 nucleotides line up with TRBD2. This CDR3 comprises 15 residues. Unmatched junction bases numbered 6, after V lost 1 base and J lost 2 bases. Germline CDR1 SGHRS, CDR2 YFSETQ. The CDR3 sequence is CASSLLVGGTYEQYF. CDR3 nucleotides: TGCGCCAGCAGCTTGTTAGTGGGAGGGACCTACGAGCAGTACTTC.

CDR3 in DNA: TGTGCCACCGACGGAGGGACAGGGTATGAGCAGTTCTTC. It translates to CATDGGTGYEQFF. J is TRBJ2-1 and V is TRBV24-1, with 9 nucleotides matching TRBD1. CDR1 is KGHDR and CDR2 is SFDVKD in the germline V gene. CDR3 length: 13 residues. With V trimmed by 9 bases and J by 8 bases, 7 bases remained unmatched.

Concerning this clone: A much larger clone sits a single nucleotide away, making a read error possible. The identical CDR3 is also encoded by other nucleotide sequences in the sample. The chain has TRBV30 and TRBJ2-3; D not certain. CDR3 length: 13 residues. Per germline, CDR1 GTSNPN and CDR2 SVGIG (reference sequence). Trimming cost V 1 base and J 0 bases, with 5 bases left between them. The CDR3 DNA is TGTGCCTGGAGTGGGGCTAGCACAGATACGCAGTATTTT. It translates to CAWSGASTDTQYF.

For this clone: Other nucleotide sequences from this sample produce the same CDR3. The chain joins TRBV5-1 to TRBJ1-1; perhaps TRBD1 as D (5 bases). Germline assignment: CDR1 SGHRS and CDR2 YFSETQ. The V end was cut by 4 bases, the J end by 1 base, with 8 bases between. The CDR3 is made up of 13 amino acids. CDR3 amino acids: CASSLQENTEAFF. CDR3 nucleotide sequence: TGCGCCAGCAGCCTACAGGAGAACACTGAAGCTTTCTTT. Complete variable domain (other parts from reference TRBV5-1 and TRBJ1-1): KAGVTQTPRYLIKTRGQQVTLSCSPISGHRSVSWYQQTPGQGLQFLFEYFSETQRNKGNFPGRFSGRQFSNSRSEMNVSTLELGDSALYLCASSLQENTEAFFGQGTRLTVV.

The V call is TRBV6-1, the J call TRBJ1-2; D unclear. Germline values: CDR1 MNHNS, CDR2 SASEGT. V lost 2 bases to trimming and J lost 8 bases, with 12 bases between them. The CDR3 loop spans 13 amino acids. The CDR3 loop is CASSENTGIGYTF. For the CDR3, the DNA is TGTGCCAGCAGTGAAAATACGGGAATCGGCTACACCTTC.

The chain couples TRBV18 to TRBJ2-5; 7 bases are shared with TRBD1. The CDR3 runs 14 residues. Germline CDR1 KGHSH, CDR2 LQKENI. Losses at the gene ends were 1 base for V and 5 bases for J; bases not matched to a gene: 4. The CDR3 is CASSPHRGEETQYF. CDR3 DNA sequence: TGTGCCAGCTCACCACACAGGGGAGAGGAGACCCAGTACTTC.

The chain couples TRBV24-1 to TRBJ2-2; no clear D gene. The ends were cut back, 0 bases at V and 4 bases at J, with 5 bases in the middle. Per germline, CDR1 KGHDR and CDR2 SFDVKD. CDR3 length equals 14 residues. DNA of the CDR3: TGTGCCACCAGTGATTTGGGCACCACCGGGGAGCTGTTTTTT. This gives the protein CATSDLGTTGELFF.

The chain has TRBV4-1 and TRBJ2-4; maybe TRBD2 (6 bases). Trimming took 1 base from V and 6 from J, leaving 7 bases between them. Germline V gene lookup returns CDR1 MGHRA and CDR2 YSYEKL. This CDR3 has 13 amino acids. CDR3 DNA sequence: TGCGCCAGCAGCCAAGTGGGACTAAACATTCAGTACTTC. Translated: CASSQVGLNIQYF.

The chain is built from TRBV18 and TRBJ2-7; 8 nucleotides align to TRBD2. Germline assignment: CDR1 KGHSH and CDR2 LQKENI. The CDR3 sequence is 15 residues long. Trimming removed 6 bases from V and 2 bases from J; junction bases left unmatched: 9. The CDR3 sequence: CASSPGSGGTYEQYF. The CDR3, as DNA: TGTGCCAGCTCCCCCGGGTCGGGAGGGACCTACGAGCAGTACTTC. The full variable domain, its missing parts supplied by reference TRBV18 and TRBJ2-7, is NAGVMQNPRHLVRRRGQEARLRCSPMKGHSHVYWYRQLPEEGLKFMVYLQKENIIDESGMPKERFSAEFPKEGPSILRIQQVVRGDSAAYFCASSPGSGGTYEQYFGPGTRLTVT.

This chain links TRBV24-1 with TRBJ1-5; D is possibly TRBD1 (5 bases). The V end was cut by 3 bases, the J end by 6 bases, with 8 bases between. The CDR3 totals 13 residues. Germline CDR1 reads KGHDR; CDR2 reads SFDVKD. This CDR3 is CATSDRRGQPQHF. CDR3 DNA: TGTGCCACCAGTGATAGAAGGGGTCAGCCCCAGCATTTT.

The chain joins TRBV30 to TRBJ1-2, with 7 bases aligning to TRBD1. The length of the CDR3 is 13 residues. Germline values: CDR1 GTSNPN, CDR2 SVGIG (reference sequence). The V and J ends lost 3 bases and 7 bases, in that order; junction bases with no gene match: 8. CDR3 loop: CAWSAEGGLGYTF. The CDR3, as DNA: TGTGCCTGGAGCGCAGAAGGGGGCCTTGGCTACACCTTC.

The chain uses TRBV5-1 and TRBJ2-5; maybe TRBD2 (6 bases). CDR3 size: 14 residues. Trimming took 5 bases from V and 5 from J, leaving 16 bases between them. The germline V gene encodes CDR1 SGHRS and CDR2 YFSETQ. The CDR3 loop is CASSPTSTSETQYF. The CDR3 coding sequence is TGCGCCAGCAGTCCCACTAGCACGTCTGAGACCCAGTACTTC. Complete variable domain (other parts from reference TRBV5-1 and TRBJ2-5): KAGVTQTPRYLIKTRGQQVTLSCSPISGHRSVSWYQQTPGQGLQFLFEYFSETQRNKGNFPGRFSGRQFSNSRSEMNVSTLELGDSALYLCASSPTSTSETQYFGPGTRLLVL.

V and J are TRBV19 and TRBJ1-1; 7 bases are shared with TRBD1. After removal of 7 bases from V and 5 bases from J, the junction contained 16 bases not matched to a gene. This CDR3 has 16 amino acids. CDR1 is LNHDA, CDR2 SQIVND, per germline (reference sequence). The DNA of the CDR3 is TGTGCCAGTATCTCCCATTACAGGGGATCCGGGACTGAAGCTTTCTTT. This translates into CASISHYRGSGTEAFF. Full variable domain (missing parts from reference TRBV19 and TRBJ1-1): DGGITQSPKYLFRKEGQNVTLSCEQNLNHDAMYWYRQDPGQGLRLIYYSQIVNDFQKGDIAEGYSVSREKKESFPLTVTSAQKNPTAFYLCASISHYRGSGTEAFFGQGTRLTVV.

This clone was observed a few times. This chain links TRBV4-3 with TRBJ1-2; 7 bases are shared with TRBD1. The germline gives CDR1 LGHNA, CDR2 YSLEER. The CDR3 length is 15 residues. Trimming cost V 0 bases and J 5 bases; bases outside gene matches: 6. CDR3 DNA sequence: TGCGCCAGCAGCCAAGATACCAGGGGGGAATATGGCTACACCTTC. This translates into CASSQDTRGEYGYTF.

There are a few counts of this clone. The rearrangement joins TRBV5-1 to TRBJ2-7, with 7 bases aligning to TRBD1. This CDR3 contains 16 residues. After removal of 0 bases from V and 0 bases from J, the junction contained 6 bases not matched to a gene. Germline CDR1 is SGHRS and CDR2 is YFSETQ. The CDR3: CASSLGQGIFSYEQYF. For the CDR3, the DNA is TGCGCCAGCAGCTTGGGACAGGGAATCTTCTCCTACGAGCAGTACTTC.

CDR3 DNA sequence: TGTGCCAGCAGCTTAGCCCTAGCGGGAAGTACACGCACAGATACGCAGTATTTT. Translation gives CASSLALAGSTRTDTQYF. The chain has TRBV7-2 and TRBJ2-3; the match to TRBD2 covers 9 bases. The CDR3 consists of 18 residues. Germline CDR1 SGHTA, CDR2 FQGNSA. Losses at the gene ends were 0 bases for V and 1 base for J; bases not matched to a gene: 8.

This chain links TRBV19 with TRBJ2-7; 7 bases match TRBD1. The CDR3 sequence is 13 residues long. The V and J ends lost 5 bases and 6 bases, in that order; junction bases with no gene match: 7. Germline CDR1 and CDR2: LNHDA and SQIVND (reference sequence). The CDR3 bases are TGTGCCAGTAGTCCACAGGGGTACTCCGAGCAGTACTTC. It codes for CASSPQGYSEQYF.

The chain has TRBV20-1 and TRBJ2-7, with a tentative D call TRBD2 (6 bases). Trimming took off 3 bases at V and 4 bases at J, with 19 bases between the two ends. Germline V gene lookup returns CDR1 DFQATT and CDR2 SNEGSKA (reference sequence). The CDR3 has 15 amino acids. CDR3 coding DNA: TGCAGTGCTAGTACTGGGGAGGCCAGTAGGTACGAGCAGTACTTC. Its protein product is CSASTGEASRYEQYF.

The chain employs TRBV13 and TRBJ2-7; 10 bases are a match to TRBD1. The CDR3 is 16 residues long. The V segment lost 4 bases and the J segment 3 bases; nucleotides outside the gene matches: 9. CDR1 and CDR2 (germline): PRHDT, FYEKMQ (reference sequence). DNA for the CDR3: TGTGCCAGCAGCTCGAGCCGGGACAGGGGATACTACGAGCAGTACTTC. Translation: CASSSSRDRGYYEQYF.

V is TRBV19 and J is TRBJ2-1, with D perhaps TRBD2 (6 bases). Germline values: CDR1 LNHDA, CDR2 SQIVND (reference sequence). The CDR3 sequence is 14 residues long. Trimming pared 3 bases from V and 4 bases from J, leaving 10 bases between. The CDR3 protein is CASSIGGDYNEQFF. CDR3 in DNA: TGTGCCAGTAGTATTGGCGGGGATTACAATGAGCAGTTCTTC.

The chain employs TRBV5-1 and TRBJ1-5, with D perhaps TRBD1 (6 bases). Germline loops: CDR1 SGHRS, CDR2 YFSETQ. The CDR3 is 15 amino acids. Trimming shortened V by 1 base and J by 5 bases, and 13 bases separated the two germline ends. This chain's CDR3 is CASSLSGQGYQPQHF. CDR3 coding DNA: TGCGCCAGCAGCTTGTCCGGCCAGGGGTATCAGCCCCAGCATTTT.